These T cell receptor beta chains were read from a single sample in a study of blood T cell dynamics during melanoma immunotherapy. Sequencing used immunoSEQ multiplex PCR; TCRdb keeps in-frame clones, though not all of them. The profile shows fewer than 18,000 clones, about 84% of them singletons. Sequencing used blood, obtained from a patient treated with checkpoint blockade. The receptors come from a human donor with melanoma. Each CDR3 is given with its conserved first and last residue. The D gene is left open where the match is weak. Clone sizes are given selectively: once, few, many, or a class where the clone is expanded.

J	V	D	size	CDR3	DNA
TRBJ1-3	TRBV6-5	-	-	CASLSGNTIYF	TGTGCCAGCCTCTCTGGAAACACCATATATTTT
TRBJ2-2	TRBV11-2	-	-	CASSGRGELFF	TGTGCCAGCAGCGGGCGAGGGGAGCTGTTTTTT
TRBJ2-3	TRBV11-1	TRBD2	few	CASSSMGGEGITQYF	TGTGCCAGCAGCTCGATGGGAGGGGAGGGAATTACGCAGTATTTT
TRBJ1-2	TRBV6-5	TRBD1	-	CASRPGGDYYGYTF	TGTGCCAGCAGACCAGGGGGCGACTACTATGGCTACACCTTC
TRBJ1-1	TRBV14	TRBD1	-	CASQPGQGSTEAFF	TGTGCCAGCCAACCGGGACAGGGCAGCACTGAAGCTTTCTTT
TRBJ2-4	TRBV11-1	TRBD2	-	CASSFSHGLAGYIQYF	TGTGCCAGCAGCTTCTCCCATGGACTAGCGGGATACATTCAGTACTTC
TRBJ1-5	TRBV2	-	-	CASSRQGGGQPQHF	TGTGCCAGCAGCCGACAAGGGGGGGGTCAGCCCCAGCATTTT
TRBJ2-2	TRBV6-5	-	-	CASSFTRTGELFF	TGTGCCAGCAGTTTTACTAGAACCGGGGAGCTGTTTTTT
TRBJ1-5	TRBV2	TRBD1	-	CASSRQGENQPQHF	TGTGCCAGCAGCAGACAGGGTGAGAATCAGCCCCAGCATTTT
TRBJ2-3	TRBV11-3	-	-	CASSLTSTSTDTQYF	TGTGCCAGCAGCCTTACTAGCACCTCCACAGATACGCAGTATTTT
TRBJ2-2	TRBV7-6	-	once	CASSFPSGSGGTNTGELFF	TGTGCCAGCAGCTTCCCCTCGGGTAGCGGTGGAACGAACACCGGGGAGCTGTTTTTT
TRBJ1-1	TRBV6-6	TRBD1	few	CASSLGQGLNTEAFF	TGTGCCAGCAGCCTAGGACAGGGATTGAACACTGAAGCTTTCTTT
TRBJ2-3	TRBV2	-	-	CASSYDSTDTQYF	TGTGCCAGCAGTTACGACAGCACAGATACGCAGTATTTT
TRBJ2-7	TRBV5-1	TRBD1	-	CASSLASRGIYEQYF	TGCGCCAGCAGCTTGGCATCCAGGGGGATCTACGAGCAGTACTTC
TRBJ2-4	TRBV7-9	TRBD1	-	CASSRVRGLAKNIQYF	TGTGCCAGCAGCAGGGTCAGGGGGCTAGCCAAAAACATTCAGTACTTC
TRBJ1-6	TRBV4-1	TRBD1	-	CASSRDRASPLHF	TGCGCCAGCAGCCGGGACAGGGCTTCACCCCTCCACTTT
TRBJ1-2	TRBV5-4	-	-	CASSLFAFLGRQTNYTF	TGTGCCAGCAGCTTGTTCGCTTTCTTGGGGAGGCAGACGAACTACACCTTC
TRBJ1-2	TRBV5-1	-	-	CASSEATSYGYTF	TGCGCCAGCAGCGAGGCGACCAGCTATGGCTACACCTTC
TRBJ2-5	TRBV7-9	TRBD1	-	CASSGNRGWGETQYF	TGTGCCAGCAGCGGGAACAGGGGCTGGGGAGAGACCCAGTACTTC
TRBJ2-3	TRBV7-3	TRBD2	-	CASSPGTSGGTDTQYF	TGTGCCAGCAGCCCGGGGACTAGCGGGGGCACAGATACGCAGTATTTT
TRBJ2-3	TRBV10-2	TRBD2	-	CASRGAGGDTQYF	TGCGCCAGCAGGGGAGCGGGGGGGGATACGCAGTATTTT
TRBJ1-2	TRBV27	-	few	CASSLLGAPLYGYTF	TGTGCCAGCAGTTTGTTGGGGGCGCCTCTTTATGGCTACACCTTC
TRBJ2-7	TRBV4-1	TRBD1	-	CASNERQGPYEQYF	TGCGCCAGCAACGAACGACAGGGCCCCTACGAGCAGTACTTC
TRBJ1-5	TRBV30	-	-	CAWGLGQPGAQHF	TGTGCCTGGGGTCTCGGGCAGCCAGGGGCCCAGCATTTT
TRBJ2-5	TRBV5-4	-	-	CASSPSPNGGETQYF	TGTGCCAGCAGTCCCTCCCCAAACGGAGGGGAGACCCAGTACTTC
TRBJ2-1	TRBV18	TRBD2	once	CASSPFSSGGTNNEQFF	TGTGCCAGCTCACCATTTAGTAGCGGGGGGACTAACAATGAGCAGTTCTTC
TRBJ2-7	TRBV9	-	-	CASSGAVGGEQYF	TGTGCCAGCAGCGGGGCGGTAGGGGGTGAGCAGTACTTC
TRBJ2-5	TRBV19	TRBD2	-	CASSRTGTSGETQYF	TGTGCCAGTAGTAGAACCGGGACTAGCGGAGAGACCCAGTACTTC
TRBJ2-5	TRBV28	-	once	CASSSPQTWQETQYF	TGTGCCAGCAGTTCACCCCAGACTTGGCAAGAGACCCAGTACTTC
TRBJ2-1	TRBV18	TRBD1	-	CASSPGTVSYNEQFF	TGTGCCAGCTCACCGGGGACAGTTTCCTACAATGAGCAGTTCTTC
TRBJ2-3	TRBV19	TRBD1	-	CAIRDRGSDTQYF	TGTGCCATTCGGGACAGGGGATCAGATACGCAGTATTTT
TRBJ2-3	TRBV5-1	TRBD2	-	CASSFIGGGADTQYF	TGCGCCAGCAGCTTCATTGGCGGGGGGGCAGATACGCAGTATTTT
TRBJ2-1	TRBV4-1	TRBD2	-	CASSQGLLARKYNEQFF	TGCGCCAGCAGCCAAGGCTTACTAGCGAGAAAGTACAATGAGCAGTTCTTC
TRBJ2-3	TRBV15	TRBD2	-	CATSRIAGIPTDTQYF	TGTGCCACCAGCAGGATAGCGGGGATACCCACAGATACGCAGTATTTT
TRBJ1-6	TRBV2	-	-	CASSGDLGSPLHF	TGTGCCAGCAGTGGAGACTTAGGTTCACCCCTCCACTTT
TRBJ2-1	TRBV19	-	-	CASSIDLGSYNEQFF	TGTGCCAGTAGTATAGACCTGGGATCATACAATGAGCAGTTCTTC
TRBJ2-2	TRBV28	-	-	CASSSPRGRVYTGELFF	TGTGCCAGCAGCTCCCCGAGGGGCAGGGTGTACACCGGGGAGCTGTTTTTT
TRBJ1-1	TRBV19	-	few	CASVAGLGLNTEAFF	TGTGCCAGTGTCGCAGGGCTAGGGTTGAACACTGAAGCTTTCTTT
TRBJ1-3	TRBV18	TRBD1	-	CASSPPTGGFGNTIYF	TGTGCCAGCTCACCACCGACAGGGGGATTCGGAAACACCATATATTTT
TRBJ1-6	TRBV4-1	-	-	CASSQESAQDLYNSPLHF	TGCGCCAGCAGCCAAGAATCGGCACAGGATCTCTATAATTCACCCCTCCACTTT
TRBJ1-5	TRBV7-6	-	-	CASSLYSVQPQHF	TGTGCCAGCAGCTTATACAGTGTTCAGCCCCAGCATTTT
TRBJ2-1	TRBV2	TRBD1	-	CASRTTGSYNEQFF	TGTGCCAGCAGAACGACAGGGTCTTACAATGAGCAGTTCTTC
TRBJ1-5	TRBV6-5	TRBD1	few	CASSRTGDQPQHF	TGTGCCAGCAGTCGGACAGGCGATCAGCCCCAGCATTTT
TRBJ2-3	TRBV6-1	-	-	CASSERGGITQYF	TGTGCCAGCAGTGAAAGGGGGGGGATTACGCAGTATTTT
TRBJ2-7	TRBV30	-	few	CAWSVKIYEQYF	TGTGCCTGGAGTGTTAAGATCTACGAGCAGTACTTC
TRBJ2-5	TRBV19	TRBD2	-	CASSIVSSGRKTQYF	TGTGCCAGTAGTATAGTGTCTAGCGGGAGGAAGACCCAGTACTTC